This T cell receptor (beta chain) was identified during a study of T cell responses to AZD1222 COVID-19 vaccine. This clone is a singleton in its sample. The antigen remains undetermined. Method: immunoSEQ multiplex PCR; TCRdb's copy keeps in-frame clones and lacks some. The sample shows approximately 110,000 clones, around 90% of them seen only once. Study-level points and caveats: Without day 14 samples, only post-peak T cell repertoires were studied. Clonal diversity was possibly underestimated, and the donors were mostly white British, with more females.

The sample in question was peripheral blood, obtained on day 0 of MenACWY control vaccination. This sequence originates from an adult in good health.

The CDR3: CASSFRQGPDTQYF. In nucleotides, the CDR3 is TGCGCCAGCAGCTTTAGACAGGGTCCAGATACGCAGTATTTT. The chain couples TRBV5-1 to TRBJ2-3; TRBD1 agrees at 7 bases. The junction had 4 bases not matched to a gene; V was cut back by 2 bases and J by 4 bases. The germline CDR1 and CDR2 sequences are SGHRS and YFSETQ. CDR3 length: 14 amino acids.